The subject of this entry is one T cell receptor (beta chain). As yet, its antigen is unknown. These data belong to a study of cytomegalovirus exposure and HLA in healthy donors. Broader study findings: Clonal expansion was found to be greater in HLA-associated TCR beta chains than in equally common others in a later analysis. The authors excluded some V segments, including TRBV6-2 and TRBV6-3, as indistinguishable.

In the PCR, 60 Vbeta and 13 Jbeta primers were used. Using immunoSEQ multiplex PCR, the repertoire was profiled, and TCRdb retains in-frame clones only, with some absent. The sample has tens of thousands of clones; 70% to 85% are singletons. Germline CDR1 reads LGHNA; CDR2 reads YNFKEQ. J gave up 10 bases and V 1 base, and 12 bases lay outside the gene matches. The CDR3 extends over 18 amino acids. V usage is TRBV4-2 and J usage is TRBJ2-2, with 13 positions matching TRBD2. This sequence originates from a man in his fifties or sixties in good health and CMV-seronegative. The sample consisted of PBMCs. The CDR3 sequence is CASSQGPLRLAGGVELFF. The DNA of the CDR3 is TGTGCCAGCAGCCAAGGGCCGCTTAGACTAGCGGGGGGTGTGGAGCTGTTTTTT.